This paragraph covers one T cell receptor (beta chain) sequence. Its cognate antigen has yet to be identified. The sample holds no much larger clone one base away, and base qualities are not on file. Including cysteine and phenylalanine, the CDR3 has 15 amino acids. The sequence is cut down to CDR3 DNA, 45 bases in frame from base 1. The germline V gene (reference sequence) sets CDR1 to SGHNT and CDR2 to YYREEE. V loses 4 bases at its end and J loses 4 bases; junction bases beyond the gene matches: 5. TCR beta CDR3 regions were sequenced from DNA using the immunoSEQ hsTCRbeta Kit. The paper's data handling went like this. The ImmunoSEQ Analyzer was used to analyse the TCR sequencing data. T cell clonality was defined as 1 minus Pielou's evenness, calculated on productive rearrangements. To measure T cell diversity, the inverse Simpson index was applied to productive templates. T cell density was TCR beta template counts normalized to usable DNA, estimated by amplifying and sequencing housekeeping genes. TCR metrics were compared across histologic stages using two-sided Kruskal-Wallis tests. The table was pulled from immuneACCESS by TCRdb, which kept in-frame rearrangements only. Such tables lose some clones; where checked, under half of the loss comes from unresolved V genes, and the rest has no known cause. Clone size and V and J calls were adopted from that table, with D and trimming inferred from the DNA. Present in this sample are 39,000 or so clones, roughly 80% of which were seen just once. Together, the top ten hold about 4.4% of the sample.

Patients underwent resection in Japan or China between the mid-2010s and the late 2010s. The histologic diagnosis of each case was independently confirmed on H&E slides by two lung cancer pathologists. For nucleic acid extraction, premalignant or tumor cells were enriched by macro-dissection following pathologic assessment. The AllPrep DNA/RNA FFPE Kit was used to isolate DNA from FFPE tissue. This sample is drawn from a study of immune evolution from preneoplasia to lung adenocarcinoma (dated by TCRdb to the early 2020s). At the level of the whole study: No AAH lesions showed HLA loss of heterozygosity, compared with 7% of AIS, 15% of MIA and roughly a third of ADC lesions. The study profiled immune contexture across lung adenocarcinoma precursors and invasive adenocarcinoma using immune gene expression, TCR sequencing and multiplex immunofluorescence. Resected precursor lesions (AAH, AIS, MIA) and invasive adenocarcinomas were compared with paired morphologically normal lung tissue. Sample size was based on specimen availability rather than a prior power calculation. The immune data were combined with whole exome sequencing and methylation data from the same cohort of nodules. In total, the cohort included 53 patients with pulmonary nodules, all of whom underwent surgical resection. The TCR sequencing data were obtained from about 51 patients. The study reported that fewer than 130 samples were used for TCR sequencing. POLYSOLVER was used to infer Class I HLA alleles from exome data, while LOHHLA was used to detect allele-specific HLA loss. Study-wide conclusions, independent of this receptor: The findings reflected association rather than direct causation, and larger cohorts with long-term follow-up and longitudinal biopsies were considered necessary. Because all patients came from Japan and China, whether the findings apply to Western populations was uncertain. Normal lung showed the highest clonality, whereas later-stage lesions appeared to have higher T cell density and diversity but lower clonality. The highest T cell clonality was observed in KRAS-mutant nodules compared with EGFR-mutant or double wild-type lesions. Normal lung had the highest top T cell clone frequencies, which appeared to decline progressively from AAH through AIS, MIA and invasive adenocarcinoma.

Sequencing was carried out using FFPE invasive lung adenocarcinoma tissue. The cell subset or site label of this sample denotes: frankly invasive lung adenocarcinoma (ADC). The clonotype originates from a person in their sixties or seventies with lung adenocarcinoma. The V and J genes are TRBV5-4 and TRBJ2-1, and 10 junction bases match TRBD2. The nucleotide sequence reads TGTGCCAGCAGCCCCGGACTAGCGGTTTACAATGAGCAGTTCTTC. Its protein reads: CASSPGLAVYNEQFF. Outside the CDR3, residues come from the reference TRBV5-4 and TRBJ2-1 proteins, so the full variable domain is: ETGVTQSPTHLIKTRGQQVTLRCSSQSGHNTVSWYQQALGQGPQFIFQYYREEENGRGNFPPRFSGLQFPNYSSELNVNALELDDSALYLCASSPGLAVYNEQFFGPGTRLTVL.